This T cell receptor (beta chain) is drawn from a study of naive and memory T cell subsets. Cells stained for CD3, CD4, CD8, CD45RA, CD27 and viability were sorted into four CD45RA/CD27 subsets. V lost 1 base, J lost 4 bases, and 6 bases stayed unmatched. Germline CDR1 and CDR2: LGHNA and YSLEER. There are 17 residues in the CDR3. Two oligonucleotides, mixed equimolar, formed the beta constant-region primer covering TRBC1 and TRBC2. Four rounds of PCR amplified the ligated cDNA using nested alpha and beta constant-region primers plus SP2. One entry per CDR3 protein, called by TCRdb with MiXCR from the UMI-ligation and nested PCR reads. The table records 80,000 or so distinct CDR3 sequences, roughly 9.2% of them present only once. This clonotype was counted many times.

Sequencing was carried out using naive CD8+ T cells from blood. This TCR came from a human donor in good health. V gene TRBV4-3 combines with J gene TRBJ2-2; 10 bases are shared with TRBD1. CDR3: CASSQGGQGRVTGELFF. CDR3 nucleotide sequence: TGCGCCAGCAGCCAAGGGGGACAGGGGCGCGTCACCGGGGAGCTGTTTTTT.